Reported below is one T cell receptor beta chain. Methods used by the authors: Amplification from reference gene primers served as the basis for estimated nucleated cell counts. Assay used: immunoSEQ multiplex PCR; TCRdb lists only in-frame clones, some missing. The V and J calls and clone size are taken from that table; D and trimming were inferred from the DNA. This table has approximately 250,000 clones, around nine tenths appearing once. The data stem from a study of blood T cell repertoires in COVID-19. At the level of the study: Researchers got acute and convalescent COVID-19 samples from the United States, Italy and Spain. PBMCs, B-cell-depleted T cells, or T cells provided the cDNA or gDNA that made up the material.

After removal of 4 bases from V and 5 bases from J, the junction contained 9 bases not matched to a gene. In germline, CDR1 is MNHEY, CDR2 SVGEGT. The CDR3 is made up of 15 amino acids. The receptor was derived from a woman in her sixties with COVID-19, enrolled during active disease. Sequenced sample: peripheral blood. This sequence joins TRBV6-2 or TRBV6-3 and TRBJ2-3; 7 nucleotides match TRBD2. The CDR3, as DNA: TGTGCCAGCAGTTCCCTGGCGGGAGTTATAGATACGCAGTATTTT. It is translated as CASSSLAGVIDTQYF.